The 27 T cell receptor beta chains listed next were all sequenced from one sample in a study of T-cell reconstitution after alpha-beta-depleted transplantation in children. A TCRbeta library incorporating unique molecular identifiers was prepared. TCRdb processed the PCR reads anew with MiXCR; each CDR3 protein has one entry. The table records hundreds of thousands of distinct CDR3 sequences, about 11% of them present only once. The specimen comprised PBMCs from the stem cell graft donor, sampled from the stem cell graft. These receptors all stem from a human donor who donated a stem cell graft to a child with acute lymphoblastic leukemia.

This clonotype was detected ten times or more. The V call is TRBV9, the J call TRBJ2-2; 10 nucleotides align to TRBD1. Germline values: CDR1 SGDLS, CDR2 YYNGEE. CDR3 size: 16 residues. Losses at the gene ends were 3 bases for V and 2 bases for J; bases not matched to a gene: 4. CDR3 sequence: CASSARDRGNTGELFF. CDR3 in DNA: TGTGCCAGCAGCGCCCGGGACAGGGGTAACACCGGGGAGCTGTTTTTT.

In regard to this clonotype: A read error may explain this, as a much larger clone is one base away. The genes are TRBV27 and TRBJ1-2; no reliable D call. The V gene's germline CDR1 is MNHEY and CDR2 SMNVEV (reference sequence). CDR3 length: 13 amino acids. CDR3 sequence reads: CASSLAHSGGCTF. CDR3 in DNA: TGTGCCAGCAGTCTTGCCCACAGTGGTGGCTGCACCTTC.

The table lists this clonotype with many counts. The genes are TRBV7-6 and TRBJ2-2; 12 nucleotides agree with TRBD2. The V gene's germline CDR1 is SGHVS and CDR2 FNYEAQ. The CDR3 is 16 amino acids. The V and J ends lost 5 bases and 3 bases, in that order; junction bases with no gene match: 4. DNA for the CDR3: TGTGCCAGCAGCCCTAGCGGGAGGGGGTACACCGGGGAGCTGTTTTTT. Its translation: CASSPSGRGYTGELFF.

This clonotype has just a few counts. V is TRBV6-5 and J is TRBJ2-3; 7 nucleotides align to TRBD2. CDR3 length: 16 residues. Unmatched junction bases numbered 13, after V lost 6 bases and J lost 4 bases. Germline lookup yields CDR1 MNHEY and CDR2 SVGAGI. The CDR3, as DNA: TGTGCCAGCAGCCTTTTCACTCGGGCGGGGGCAGATACGCAGTATTTT. Translation gives CASSLFTRAGADTQYF.

Many counts were recorded for this clonotype. The rearrangement links TRBV5-5 to TRBJ2-3; 8 bases are a match to TRBD2. This CDR3 contains 14 residues. The germline gives CDR1 SGHKS, CDR2 YYEKEE (reference sequence). J lost 4 bases, V lost 4 bases, and 5 bases had no gene match. This CDR3 reads CASSLGLAPDTQYF. In nucleotides, the CDR3 is TGTGCCAGCAGCCTCGGACTAGCCCCAGATACGCAGTATTTT.

At least ten counts were recorded for this clonotype. The chain is built from TRBV3-1 and TRBJ1-3; D is undetermined. The CDR3 contains 14 residues. V dropped 4 bases and J dropped 4 bases, with 11 bases sitting between them. Germline V gives CDR1 LGHDT, CDR2 YNNKEL (reference sequence). The CDR3 DNA reads TGTGCCAGCAGCCCCCCCCTTAGCGGAAACACCATATATTTT. Its translation is CASSPPLSGNTIYF.

This clonotype was seen many times. The genes are TRBV20-1 and TRBJ2-2, with D possibly matching TRBD2 (6 bases). Trimming took off 6 bases at V and 5 bases at J, with 19 bases between the two ends. Germline V CDR1 and CDR2: DFQATT, SNEGSKA (reference sequence). This CDR3 has 15 residues. The CDR3 DNA is TGCAGTGCCAAAGTCCGGCGGGGCGGGACCGGGGAGCTGTTTTTT. Translation gives CSAKVRRGGTGELFF.

This chain links TRBV5-3 with TRBJ1-5, with D maybe TRBD1 (5 bases). TRBV5-3 has ORF status, its function being uncertain. The CDR3 consists of 14 residues. V lost 4 bases and J 0 bases, leaving 8 bases between the germline ends. The CDR3 loop reads CARSRDVSNQPQHF. As DNA, the CDR3 is TGTGCCAGAAGCCGGGACGTTAGCAATCAGCCCCAGCATTTT.

This clonotype was found a few times. This sequence joins TRBV29-1 and TRBJ2-5; D may be TRBD2 (6 bases). CDR1 is SQVTM, CDR2 ANQGSEA, per germline. The CDR3 contains 12 residues. Trimming stripped 6 bases from V and 6 bases from J, with 14 bases between. The CDR3 region is CSVVRGRKTQYF. Here the CDR3 DNA reads TGCAGCGTCGTGCGGGGTCGGAAGACCCAGTACTTC.

This clonotype was recorded many times. The rearrangement joins TRBV29-1 to TRBJ1-1; possibly TRBD1 for D (5 bases). The ends were cut back, 1 base at V and 2 bases at J, with 11 bases in the middle. The CDR3 runs 14 residues. The germline V gene has CDR1 SQVTM and CDR2 ANQGSEA. The CDR3 region has the DNA TGCAGCGTTGAAGCATGGGGGGGAAACACTGAAGCTTTCTTT. The encoded protein is CSVEAWGGNTEAFF.

This clonotype was observed many times. V and J are TRBV4-3 and TRBJ1-5; 7 bases map to TRBD1. Germline V lookup: CDR1 LGHNA, CDR2 YSLEER. This CDR3 is 16 amino acids long. Trimming cost V 0 bases and J 6 bases; bases outside gene matches: 8. The CDR3, as DNA: TGCGCCAGCAGCCAAGACAAGACAGGGAGGACTCAGCCCCAGCATTTT. It codes for CASSQDKTGRTQPQHF.

This clonotype has a count of ten or more. J is TRBJ2-5 and V is TRBV6-1; D may match TRBD1 or TRBD2 (5 bases each). CDR1 and CDR2 from the germline V gene are MNHNS and SASEGT. V was clipped by 8 bases and J by 5 bases, with 21 bases between them. This CDR3 region has 15 residues. In DNA, the CDR3 is TGTGCCAGCTCCCGAGGGGCGCGGGCCATCGAGACCCAGTACTTC. Its translation: CASSRGARAIETQYF.

This clonotype was counted many times. The chain combines TRBV27 with TRBJ2-7, with 8 bases fitting TRBD1. Losses at the gene ends were 2 bases for V and 1 base for J; bases not matched to a gene: 4. This CDR3 comprises 15 residues. In germline, CDR1 is MNHEY, CDR2 SMNVEV (reference sequence). The CDR3: CASSLGRQGSYEQYF. The CDR3 nucleotides read TGTGCCAGCAGTTTAGGCAGACAGGGGTCCTACGAGCAGTACTTC.

This clonotype was recorded many times. The J gene is TRBJ2-1, the V gene TRBV5-5, with TRBD1 matching 9 bases. This CDR3 is built from 17 residues. Germline assignment: CDR1 SGHKS and CDR2 YYEKEE (reference sequence). Trimming at V came to 4 bases and at J to 8 bases, leaving 16 bases not matched to a gene. The CDR3 DNA follows: TGTGCCAGCAGCCCACCCCGGGACAGGGCTGCTAGGCATGAGCAGTTCTTC. Translation gives CASSPPRDRAARHEQFF.

This clonotype was found many times. The gene calls are TRBV20-1 and TRBJ2-1; 9 nucleotides match TRBD2. The CDR3 has 14 amino acids. With 5 bases clipped from V and 4 bases from J, the junction kept 6 bases outside the gene matches. CDR1 and CDR2 from the germline V gene are DFQATT and SNEGSKA (reference sequence). The CDR3 DNA sequence: TGCAGTGCTGTAGCGGGAGAGTTGTACAATGAGCAGTTCTTC. The encoded protein is CSAVAGELYNEQFF.

This clonotype was detected only a few times. The J gene is TRBJ1-1, the V gene TRBV25-1; TRBD1 might be the D (6 bases). V gave up 3 bases and J gave up 2 bases, with 13 bases separating them. This CDR3 spans 15 amino acids. Per the germline V gene, CDR1 is MGHDK and CDR2 is SYGVNS. CDR3 coding DNA: TGTGCCAGCAGTGATGTGAGGGGGGGAAACACTGAAGCTTTCTTT. It specifies CASSDVRGGNTEAFF.

This clonotype appeared many times. The chain joins TRBV12-5 to TRBJ1-1; a weak D match, TRBD1 (6 bases). Trimming took 5 bases from V and 10 from J, leaving 14 bases between them. The length of the CDR3 is 12 residues. Germline-derived CDR1 and CDR2 are LGHNT and FRNRAP. In nucleotides, the CDR3 is TGTGCTAGTGGTCTTGGGACATACGCAGCTTTCTTT. This encodes CASGLGTYAAFF.

This clonotype was counted ten times or more. The chain combines TRBV20-1 with TRBJ2-7; TRBD2 might be the D (5 bases). This CDR3 is 16 amino acids long. Germline V CDR1 and CDR2: DFQATT, SNEGSKA (reference sequence). The V end lost 5 bases, the J end lost 1 base, and 21 bases lay between the germline ends. Here the CDR3 DNA reads TGCAGTGCTGCCCCACCTTTTCGGGATACGTCCTACGAGCAGTACTTC. Protein product: CSAAPPFRDTSYEQYF.

A few counts support this clonotype. The chain employs TRBV5-1 and TRBJ2-1; 11 bases align to TRBD1. There are 15 residues in the CDR3. The germline V gene encodes CDR1 SGHRS and CDR2 YFSETQ. V shed 4 bases and J 6 bases; nucleotides not matched to a gene: 6. The CDR3 reads CASSTGQGASNEQFF. DNA of the CDR3: TGCGCCAGCAGCACAGGACAGGGGGCGAGCAATGAGCAGTTCTTC. The variable domain in full, with the rest retrieved from reference TRBV5-1 and TRBJ2-1, is KAGVTQTPRYLIKTRGQQVTLSCSPISGHRSVSWYQQTPGQGLQFLFEYFSETQRNKGNFPGRFSGRQFSNSRSEMNVSTLELGDSALYLCASSTGQGASNEQFFGPGTRLTVL.

A few counts support this clonotype. The chain uses TRBV12-3 or TRBV12-4 and TRBJ1-6, with D maybe TRBD1 (6 bases). The CDR3 runs 16 residues. V lost 4 bases and J lost 8, with 18 bases in between. Here the CDR3 reads CASSSPGVRVDSPLHF. CDR3 DNA sequence: TGTGCCAGCAGTTCCCCAGGGGTGAGGGTGGATTCACCCCTCCACTTT.

This clonotype has a count of ten or more. This sequence joins TRBV6-5 and TRBJ2-5; D not certain. CDR1 is MNHEY and CDR2 is SVGAGI in the germline V gene. This CDR3 has 15 amino acids. The V end lost 6 bases, the J end lost 0 bases, and 14 bases lay between the germline ends. The CDR3 protein is CASRPWAANQETQYF. CDR3 sequence (DNA): TGTGCCAGCAGGCCTTGGGCCGCAAACCAAGAGACCCAGTACTTC.

The chain uses TRBV5-1 and TRBJ2-1, with D possibly being TRBD1 or TRBD2 (5 bases each). This CDR3 contains 14 residues. CDR1 and CDR2 from the germline V gene are SGHRS and YFSETQ. V shed 5 bases and J shed 10 bases, with 19 bases lying between them. CDR3 coding DNA: TGCGCCAGCAGAGGCCAGGGCGGGTCTCTAGAGCAGTTCTTC. Translating gives CASRGQGGSLEQFF.

This clonotype has a count of ten or more. The chain joins TRBV20-1 to TRBJ2-1; 7 bases line up with TRBD2. V was clipped by 1 base and J by 5 bases; unmatched bases: 2. The CDR3 consists of 13 residues. Germline CDR1 is DFQATT and CDR2 is SNEGSKA (reference sequence). This CDR3 is CSARALADNEQFF. In DNA form, the CDR3 reads TGCAGTGCTAGAGCTCTAGCGGACAATGAGCAGTTCTTC.

In this sample, this clonotype turned up many times. CDR3 nucleotides: TGTGCCAGCAGTTACTCGACCGGGAGCTCCTACAATGAGCAGTTCTTC. Amino acids: CASSYSTGSSYNEQFF. V and J are TRBV6-5 and TRBJ2-1, with D possibly being TRBD2 (6 bases). The germline V gene has CDR1 MNHEY and CDR2 SVGAGI. This CDR3 region has 16 residues. With 0 bases removed from V and 0 bases from J, the gap between germline ends came to 9 bases.

The genes are TRBV5-6 and TRBJ1-1; weak D call: TRBD1 (6 bases). Germline CDR1 SGHDT, CDR2 YYEEEE. Deletions cut 7 bases from V and 11 bases from J, with 18 bases between. This CDR3 region has 12 residues. DNA of the CDR3: TGTGCCAGCTCACTTGAACAGGGACCGGCTTTCTTT. The encoded protein is CASSLEQGPAFF.

This clonotype was counted ten times or more. The chain is built from TRBV7-2 and TRBJ2-3, with 8 positions matching TRBD2. V shed 1 base, J shed 3 bases, and the junction held 3 bases outside the gene matches. Germline lookup yields CDR1 SGHTA and CDR2 FQGNSA. The CDR3 consists of 15 residues. For the CDR3, the DNA is TGTGCCAGCAGCTTAGGTAGCGGGGCGACAGATACGCAGTATTTT. Protein product: CASSLGSGATDTQYF.

Many counts were recorded for this clonotype. DNA for the CDR3: TGCAGCGTTTCCCACAGCTACGAGCAGTACTTC. Protein product: CSVSHSYEQYF. This chain joins TRBV29-1 and TRBJ2-7; D not resolved. Germline lookup yields CDR1 SQVTM and CDR2 ANQGSEA. V gave up 5 bases and J gave up 3 bases, with 8 bases separating them. This CDR3 contains 11 residues.